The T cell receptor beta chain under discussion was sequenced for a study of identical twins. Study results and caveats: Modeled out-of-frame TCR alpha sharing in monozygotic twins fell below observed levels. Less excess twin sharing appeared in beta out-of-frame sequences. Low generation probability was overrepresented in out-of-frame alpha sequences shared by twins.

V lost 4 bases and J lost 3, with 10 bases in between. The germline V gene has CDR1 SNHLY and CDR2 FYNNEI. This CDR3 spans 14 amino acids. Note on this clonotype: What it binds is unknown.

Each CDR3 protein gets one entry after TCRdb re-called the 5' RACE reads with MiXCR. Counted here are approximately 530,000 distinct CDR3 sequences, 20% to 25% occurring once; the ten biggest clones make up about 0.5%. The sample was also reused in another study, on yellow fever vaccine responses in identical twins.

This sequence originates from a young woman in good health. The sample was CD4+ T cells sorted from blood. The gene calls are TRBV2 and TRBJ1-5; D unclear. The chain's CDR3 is CASSADFLNQPQHF. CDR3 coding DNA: TGTGCCAGCAGTGCCGACTTTCTCAATCAGCCCCAGCATTTT.